This T cell receptor (beta chain) appears in the sequencing data of a study of blood T cell repertoires in COVID-19. In the original processing: From reference gene primer amplification, estimates of nucleated cell counts were derived. Libraries were prepared by immunoSEQ multiplex PCR; TCRdb keeps only in-frame clonotypes and omits some of them. That table furnishes V, J and clone size, whereas the DNA furnished D and trimming. Here the sample spans over 400,000 clones, approximately 86% being singletons. V shed 0 bases, J shed 7 bases, and the junction held 12 bases outside the gene matches. There are 17 residues in the CDR3. CDR1 and CDR2 (germline): KGHSH, LQKENI.

V usage is TRBV18 and J usage is TRBJ2-1, with 7 bases fitting TRBD1. The source of this sequence is a woman aged 55-69 years who had recovered from COVID-19. What was sequenced was PBMCs or T cells enriched from blood (not recorded which). The CDR3 DNA reads TGTGCCAGCTCACCACCTTCGTCGAGGGGGCTGACAAATGAGCAGTTCTTC. This encodes CASSPPSSRGLTNEQFF.